This T cell receptor beta chain was obtained from a study of cytomegalovirus exposure and HLA in healthy donors (dated by TCRdb to about 2017). For the study in its entirety: In an earlier analysis of some 550 of the donors, 276 Gb of sequence data and about 110 million unique TCR beta sequences from about 180 million T cells were reported. Approximately 300 gigabases of sequencing data and roughly 81 million unique TCR sequences made up an early release that covered over 550 HLA-typed donors. Of the roughly 400 genotyped donors, around 81% fell in the genetic ancestry cluster associated with self-reported Caucasian donors. The study aimed to test whether signatures of past pathogen exposure could be identified by cataloging public T cell receptors. The T cell repertoires of some 700 subjects were profiled by immunosequencing and related to cytomegalovirus serostatus. Besides the first cohort of 500 to 700 subjects, a separate validation cohort made up of 120 different subjects was used. To predict cytomegalovirus infection status, the study brought together high-throughput TCR immunosequencing, statistical association of individual TCRs with disease status, and machine learning. In a later analysis, previously published TCR beta repertoires from 670 or so donors were re-analyzed and high-resolution HLA genotyping was added so that TCR occurrence patterns could be studied. In the later analysis, no new phenotypic data were used to find candidate immune exposures; instead, reliance was placed on TCR beta sequences and their occurrence across donors. To decide whether each TCR beta V gene segment behaved as functional or pseudogenic, an earlier analysis of some 580 of the donors relied on high-throughput TCR beta sequencing. Alongside the repertoire data, information on donor age, sex, ethnicity and CMV serostatus was compiled. Genome-wide SNP genotypes for about 65% of the roughly 700 donors were used in a later genetic analysis, which treated that subset as a discovery cohort. Every repertoire in the discovery cohort had been generated on one and the same sequencing platform. HLA typing covered class I and class II loci at four-digit resolution. The number of typed donors differed by locus: about 620-630 for A, B, C, DRB1 and DQB1; about 520 for DQA1; 606 for DPA1; and around 450 for DPB1. Because of strong linkage in the cohort, five DR-DQ haplotypes were treated as single units for association and clustering. Among about 400 genotyped donors of the cohort, an average of approximately 240,000 unique TCR beta nucleotide sequences was sequenced per donor, of which 15% to 20% were non-productive. General conclusions and limits of the study: A cluster of highly shared sequence variants was judged likely to be a technical artifact of the sequencing pipeline. Linkage disequilibrium might explain the correlated functional status among segregating V segments, but an unknown experimental factor could not be excluded. The 87-base-pair reads could not distinguish some IMGT-functional V segments, including TRBV6-2 and TRBV6-3, so those segments were excluded. Immune exposure information for the cohort was limited to CMV serostatus. At a false discovery rate of 0.05, a later analysis linked under 20,000 TCR beta sequences to specific HLA alleles. According to a later analysis, most CMV-associated TCR beta chains appeared to be HLA-restricted, and the HLA associations seemed to be driven largely by CMV exposure. A later analysis found that HLA-associated TCR beta chains were more clonally expanded and had lower generation probabilities than equally common non-associated chains. In a later genetic analysis, a missense DCLRE1C variant was associated with V-gene and J-gene trimming of TCR beta chains, and the association was replicated in an independent cohort. A further reported finding was that TCR beta sequences accurately predicted the HLA-A and HLA-B alleles for most subjects in the first cohort. Three of the identified cytomegalovirus-associated TCR beta chains were confirmed in vitro to be specific for cytomegalovirus antigens. Over 15 rarely observed V segments, including chromosome 9 orphons, were excluded from the earlier analysis of some 590 of the donors because counts were too low. According to a later genetic analysis, donors in an Asian-associated ancestry cluster had fewer N-insertions in productive TCRs than the approximately 670-donor mean. A later analysis reported that several top co-occurrence clusters appeared linked to parvovirus B19, influenza, CMV and Epstein-Barr virus. Assigning TCR associations to individual alleles was difficult when HLA alleles, especially DR and DQ, strongly co-occurred. In an earlier analysis of more than 500 of the donors, most TCR beta V segments appeared in productive rearrangements about 87% or about 30% of the time, broadly matching IMGT annotations. The presence/absence analyses assumed that sequencing depth was roughly uniform across donors, and that assumption may not be true. The authors suggested that the approach could potentially be extended to other disease states and immunological phenotypes. In a later analysis, the rate of TCR association differed among HLA loci, with DRB1 alleles having the most associated TCRs and HLA-C alleles having the fewest. This cohort had only TCR beta chains sequenced, and the lack of alpha or paired-chain data limited which features could be detected. Most TCR sequences were seen in very few donors, while some public TCRs were found in many individuals. Because HLA typing was unavailable for some donors at each locus, only the typed subset was used in association tests. The study listed 150 to 200 TCR beta chains as associated with cytomegalovirus. The classifier was reported to diagnose cytomegalovirus status with high specificity and sensitivity in both the original and validation cohorts.

The count of this clone is one. No cognate antigen has been identified for it. Base-call qualities are not available, and no considerably larger clone is one nucleotide away. The cohort consisted of 670 or so healthy bone marrow donors. At the time of sampling, every cohort member was nominally healthy, though immune exposures that went unrecorded were likely present. The donor was CMV seropositive and was included in the group of about 290 seropositive cohort members. Each donor provided a peripheral blood sample, and peripheral blood mononuclear cells were used for TCR beta sequencing. Genomic DNA extraction from the blood cell samples was performed with the Qiagen DNeasy Blood Extraction Kit. Library preparation was by the immunoSEQ multiplex PCR assay. For the multiplex PCR, a mixture combining 60 forward primers for TCR Vbeta segments and 13 reverse primers for TCR Jbeta segments was used. Amplification of the CDR3 region of rearranged TCR beta genes was performed with a multiplex PCR assay on genomic DNA. The amplified TCR beta libraries were sequenced on the Illumina HiSeq System as 87-base-pair reads. In the source study's methods: Across the 500 to 850 repertoires, a later analysis counted 78 million or so unique TCR beta chains, 9.5 million to 12 million of which were shared by at least two donors. To remove PCR and sequencing errors, raw reads were error-corrected and collapsed into unique sequences using a nearest-neighbor algorithm that merged closely related sequences. Alignment of CDR3 sequences to IMGT reference sequences was used to assign V, D and J gene segments. For a sequence to be retained, at least a six-nucleotide match to both a V gene segment and a J gene segment was required. Rearrangements were called productive when the CDR3 lacked stop codons and stayed in frame with V and J; all others were non-productive. Following IMGT convention, CDR3 was defined as the stretch from the second conserved V-encoded cysteine to the conserved J-encoded phenylalanine. In an earlier analysis of more than 550 of the donors, sequences lacking an unambiguous match to a single V gene segment were excluded. In an earlier analysis of about 590 of the donors, a V segment was called functional when productive rearrangements were above 56.7%, and segregating when the standard deviation between donors exceeded 5%. A statistical classification framework was developed to diagnose cytomegalovirus status using the catalog of TCR beta chain sequences. In a later analysis, V and J genes were assigned by comparing TCR nucleotide sequences against IMGT/GENE-DB human TR gene sequences. Using the TCRdist pipeline, a later analysis assigned CDR3 sequences along with most-parsimonious VDJ recombination scenarios. In a later analysis, every TCR beta chain was defined by the combination of its CDR3 amino acid sequence and its V-gene family, and reads without a unique V-gene family were dropped. As a way to deal with suspected cross-contamination and a sequencing artifact, a later analysis dropped hundreds of nucleotide sequences that were highly shared and had low generation probability. A later analysis calculated a clonal expansion index for each public chain from normalized within-repertoire ranks of inferred template counts. Generation probabilities in a later analysis came from a VDJ recombination model fitted to out-of-frame rearrangements, and those results were checked against IGoR. A later analysis scored TCR-TCR, TCR-HLA and TCR-CMV co-occurrence with hypergeometric tests, applying a repertoire-size bias correction to TCR pairs. To estimate false discovery rates, a later analysis permuted the HLA or CMV assignments 20 times. In a later analysis, co-occurring TCRs were grouped using DBSCAN, and TCRdist sequence similarity was added for clustering within HLA-allele-positive subsets. Co-occurrence clustering excluded repertoires with fewer than 30,000 or more than 120,000 public chains, plus five with anomalous nucleotide sharing. As stored in TCRdb, this immuneACCESS dataset retains in-frame rearrangements with V and J assigned. A fraction of the clones does not appear; measured against another copy, unresolved V genes explain less than half of the discrepancy, and the remainder lacks a known reason. The V and J calls and clone size were taken over from that table, and D and trimming were inferred from the DNA. For this sample there are about 110,000 clones; about two thirds appear just once. The ten largest make up approximately 9.4% of the sample.

The germline V gene (reference sequence) provides CDR1 GTSNPN and CDR2 SVGIG. CDR3 length: 13 amino acids, cysteine to phenylalanine. Left in the record is the CDR3 DNA by itself, 39 bases read in frame from the first base. V lost 3 bases and J lost 3 bases; the stretch between them is 11 bases long. What was sequenced was PBMCs. The sequence came from a man aged 30 to 39 in good health and CMV-seropositive. The receptor chain draws on TRBV30 and TRBJ1-1; D gene: possibly TRBD1, on 6 matching bases. The CDR3 protein is CAWSLNRDTEAFF. The bases are TGTGCCTGGAGCCTTAACAGGGACACTGAAGCTTTCTTT.